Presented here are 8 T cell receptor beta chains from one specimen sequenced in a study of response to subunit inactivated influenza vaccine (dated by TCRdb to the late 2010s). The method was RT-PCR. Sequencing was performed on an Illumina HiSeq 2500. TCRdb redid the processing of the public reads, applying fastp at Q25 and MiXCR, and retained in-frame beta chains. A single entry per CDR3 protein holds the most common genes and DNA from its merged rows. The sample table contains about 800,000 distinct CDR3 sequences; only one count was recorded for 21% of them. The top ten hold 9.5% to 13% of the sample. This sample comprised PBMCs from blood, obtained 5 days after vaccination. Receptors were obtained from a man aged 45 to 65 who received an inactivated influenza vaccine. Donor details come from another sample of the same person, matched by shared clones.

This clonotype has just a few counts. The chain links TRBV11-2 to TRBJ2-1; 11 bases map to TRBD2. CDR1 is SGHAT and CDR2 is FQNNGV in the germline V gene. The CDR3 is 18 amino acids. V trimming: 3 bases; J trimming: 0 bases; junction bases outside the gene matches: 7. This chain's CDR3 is CASSFSSGGPSSYNEQFF. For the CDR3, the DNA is TGTGCCAGCAGCTTCTCTAGCGGGGGGCCGAGCTCCTACAATGAGCAGTTCTTC. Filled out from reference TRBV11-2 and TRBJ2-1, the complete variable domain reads EAGVAQSPRYKIIEKRQSVAFWCNPISGHATLYWYQQILGQGPKLLIQFQNNGVVDDSQLPKDRFSAERLKGVDSTLKIQPAKLEDSAVYLCASSFSSGGPSSYNEQFFGPGTRLTVL.

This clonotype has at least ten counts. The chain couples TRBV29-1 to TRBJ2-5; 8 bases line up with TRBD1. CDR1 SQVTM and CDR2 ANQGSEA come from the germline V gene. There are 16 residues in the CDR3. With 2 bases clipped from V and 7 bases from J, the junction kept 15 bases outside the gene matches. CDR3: CSVEHGGQARRATQYF. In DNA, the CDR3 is TGCAGCGTTGAACATGGGGGACAGGCAAGACGGGCGACCCAGTACTTC.

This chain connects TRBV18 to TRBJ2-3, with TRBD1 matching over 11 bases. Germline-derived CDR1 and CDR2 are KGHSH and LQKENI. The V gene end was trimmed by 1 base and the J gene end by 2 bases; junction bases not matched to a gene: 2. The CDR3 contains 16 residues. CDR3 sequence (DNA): TGTGCCAGCTCACCACGGGACAGGGGGATCACAGATACGCAGTATTTT. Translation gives CASSPRDRGITDTQYF. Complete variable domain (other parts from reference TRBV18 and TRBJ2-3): NAGVMQNPRHLVRRRGQEARLRCSPMKGHSHVYWYRQLPEEGLKFMVYLQKENIIDESGMPKERFSAEFPKEGPSILRIQQVVRGDSAAYFCASSPRDRGITDTQYFGPGTRLTVL.

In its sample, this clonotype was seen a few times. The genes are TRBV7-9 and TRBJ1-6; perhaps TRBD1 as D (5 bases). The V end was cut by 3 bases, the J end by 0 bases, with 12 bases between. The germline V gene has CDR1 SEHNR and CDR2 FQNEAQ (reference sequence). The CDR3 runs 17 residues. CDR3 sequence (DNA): TGTGCCAGCAGCTTCCGGGACCCGAGCTCCTATAATTCACCCCTCCACTTT. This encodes CASSFRDPSSYNSPLHF.

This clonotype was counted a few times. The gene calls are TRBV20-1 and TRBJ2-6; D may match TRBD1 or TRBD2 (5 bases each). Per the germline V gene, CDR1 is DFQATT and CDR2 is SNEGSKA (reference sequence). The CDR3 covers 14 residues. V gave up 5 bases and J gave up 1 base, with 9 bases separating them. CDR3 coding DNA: TGCAGTGCTGTAGAGGGGTCTGGGGCCAACGTCCTGACTTTC. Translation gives CSAVEGSGANVLTF.

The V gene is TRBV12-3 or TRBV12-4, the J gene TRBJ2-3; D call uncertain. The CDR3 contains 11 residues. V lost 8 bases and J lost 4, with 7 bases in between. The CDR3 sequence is CASGRADTQYF. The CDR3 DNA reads TGTGCCAGCGGGCGAGCAGATACGCAGTATTTT.

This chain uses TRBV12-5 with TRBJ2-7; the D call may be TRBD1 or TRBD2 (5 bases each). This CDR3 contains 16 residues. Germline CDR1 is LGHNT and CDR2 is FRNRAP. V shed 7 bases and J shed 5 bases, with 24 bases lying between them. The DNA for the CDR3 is TGTGCTAGTGTAGTTGGGGGTAGAGGGCTGATCGACGAGCAGTACTTC. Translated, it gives CASVVGGRGLIDEQYF.

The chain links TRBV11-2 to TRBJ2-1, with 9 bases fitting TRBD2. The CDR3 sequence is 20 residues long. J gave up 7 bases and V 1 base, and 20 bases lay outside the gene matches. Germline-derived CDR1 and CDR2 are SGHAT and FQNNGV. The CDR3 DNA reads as TGTGCCAGCAGCTTAGTCCCAATAGTCCTCATAGCGGGAGCTGAAAATGAGCAGTTCTTC. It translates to CASSLVPIVLIAGAENEQFF.